The 6 T cell receptor beta chains given below trace back to one sample, sequenced in a study of Ad26.COV2.S vaccination and SARS-CoV-2 variants. Sequenced by immunoSEQ multiplex PCR; TCRdb stores in-frame clones only, minus some. There are under 150,000 clones in the sample; roughly 88% occur only once, and approximately 5% lies in the top ten. Sample: peripheral blood, taken after recovery from COVID-19. Receptors were obtained from a human donor who had recovered from COVID-19.

Notes on this clone: Other DNA sequences in the same sample also yield this CDR3. Here the CDR3 DNA reads TGCGCCAGCAGCCCCGACGGAAGCTCTGGAAACACCATATATTTT. Translation: CASSPDGSSGNTIYF. The chain joins TRBV5-1 to TRBJ1-3; D is unresolved. The germline V and J ends were trimmed by 4 bases and 0 bases, with 11 bases remaining between them. This CDR3 is 15 amino acids long. Germline V lookup: CDR1 SGHRS, CDR2 YFSETQ.

The chain is built from TRBV24-1 and TRBJ1-5; perhaps TRBD1 as D (5 bases). The CDR3 spans 16 residues. Trimming cost V 2 bases and J 2 bases, with 12 bases left between them. The germline gives CDR1 KGHDR, CDR2 SFDVKD. This CDR3 is CATSDSREWGNQPQHF. DNA of the CDR3: TGTGCCACCAGTGATTCCAGGGAGTGGGGCAATCAGCCCCAGCATTTT.

The V and J genes are TRBV10-3 and TRBJ1-1, with D tentatively TRBD1 (5 bases). The CDR3 sequence is 15 residues long. V shed 6 bases and J shed 7 bases, with 21 bases lying between them. Looked up from germline, CDR1 is ENHRY and CDR2 is SYGVKD. The DNA of the CDR3 is TGTGCCATCAGACTACCGGGACTTAGGGATATTGAAGCTTTCTTT. Its translation is CAIRLPGLRDIEAFF.

The chain uses TRBV12-5 and TRBJ1-4, with 8 bases lining up with TRBD1. Trimming removed 2 bases from V and 2 bases from J; junction bases left unmatched: 10. This CDR3 contains 18 residues. CDR1 is LGHNT and CDR2 is FRNRAP in the germline V gene. CDR3 amino acids: CASGLSGQGAVTNEKLFF. CDR3 coding DNA: TGTGCTAGTGGTTTGAGTGGACAGGGAGCGGTTACTAATGAAAAACTGTTTTTT.

The genes are TRBV2 and TRBJ2-7, with D perhaps TRBD1 or TRBD2 (5 bases each). The germline V and J ends were trimmed by 1 base and 4 bases, with 17 bases remaining between them. CDR3 length equals 16 residues. Germline loops: CDR1 SNHLY, CDR2 FYNNEI. CDR3 sequence (DNA): TGTGCCAGCAGTGAAGTGGTACCGGACTGGGGGTACGAGCAGTACTTC. This codes for CASSEVVPDWGYEQYF.

The rearrangement joins TRBV6-2 or TRBV6-3 to TRBJ2-3; D may correspond to TRBD1 or TRBD2 (5 bases each). CDR3 length equals 13 residues. Trimming cost V 6 bases and J 2 bases, with 9 bases left between them. CDR1 is MNHEY and CDR2 is SVGEGT in the germline V gene. CDR3 region: CASSPGTTDTQYF. The CDR3 nucleotides are TGTGCCAGCAGCCCCGGGACCACAGATACGCAGTATTTT.